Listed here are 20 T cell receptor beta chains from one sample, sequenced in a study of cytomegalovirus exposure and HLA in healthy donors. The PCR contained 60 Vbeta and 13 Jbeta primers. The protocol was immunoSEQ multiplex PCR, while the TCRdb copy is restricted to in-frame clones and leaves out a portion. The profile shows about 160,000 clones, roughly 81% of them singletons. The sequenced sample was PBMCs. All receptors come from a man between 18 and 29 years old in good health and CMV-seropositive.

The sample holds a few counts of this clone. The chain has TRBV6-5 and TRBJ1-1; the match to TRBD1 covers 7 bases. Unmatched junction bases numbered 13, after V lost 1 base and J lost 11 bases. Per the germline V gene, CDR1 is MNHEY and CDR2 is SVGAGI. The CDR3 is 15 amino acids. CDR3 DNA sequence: TGTGCCAGCAGTTACTACTCGGGTGAGGGGGCTCTCGCTTTCTTT. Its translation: CASSYYSGEGALAFF.

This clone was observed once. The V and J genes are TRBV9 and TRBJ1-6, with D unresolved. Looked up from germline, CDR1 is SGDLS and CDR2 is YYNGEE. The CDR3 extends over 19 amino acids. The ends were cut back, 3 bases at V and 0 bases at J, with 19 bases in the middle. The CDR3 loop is CASSGVFEGGSSYNSPLHF. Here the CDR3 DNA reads TGTGCCAGCAGCGGAGTTTTCGAGGGCGGGAGCTCCTATAATTCACCCCTCCACTTT.

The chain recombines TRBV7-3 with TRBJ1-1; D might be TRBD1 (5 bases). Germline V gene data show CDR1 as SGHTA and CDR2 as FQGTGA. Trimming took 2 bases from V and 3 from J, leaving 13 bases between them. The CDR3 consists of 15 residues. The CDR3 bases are TGTGCCAGCAGCTTAGTGGGCAGGGTGGACACTGAAGCTTTCTTT. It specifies CASSLVGRVDTEAFF.

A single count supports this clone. CDR3 region: CASSERQGFSYEQYF. The CDR3 region has the DNA TGTGCCAGCAGTGAAAGACAGGGGTTCTCCTACGAGCAGTACTTC. The chain recombines TRBV6-1 with TRBJ2-7; 8 bases map to TRBD1. CDR3 length: 15 residues. Trimming at V came to 2 bases and at J to 0 bases, leaving 3 bases not matched to a gene. The germline V gene has CDR1 MNHNS and CDR2 SASEGT.

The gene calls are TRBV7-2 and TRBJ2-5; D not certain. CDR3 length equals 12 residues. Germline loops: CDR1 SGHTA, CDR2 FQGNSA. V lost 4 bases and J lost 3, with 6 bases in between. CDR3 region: CASSSLEETQYF. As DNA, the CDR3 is TGTGCCAGCAGCTCCCTTGAAGAGACCCAGTACTTC.

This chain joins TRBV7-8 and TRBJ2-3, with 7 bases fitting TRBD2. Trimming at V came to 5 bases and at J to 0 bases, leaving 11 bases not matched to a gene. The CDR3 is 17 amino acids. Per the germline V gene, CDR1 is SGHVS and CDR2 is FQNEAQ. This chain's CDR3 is CASSQLAVGASTDTQYF. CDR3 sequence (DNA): TGTGCCAGCAGCCAGCTAGCGGTGGGAGCTAGCACAGATACGCAGTATTTT.

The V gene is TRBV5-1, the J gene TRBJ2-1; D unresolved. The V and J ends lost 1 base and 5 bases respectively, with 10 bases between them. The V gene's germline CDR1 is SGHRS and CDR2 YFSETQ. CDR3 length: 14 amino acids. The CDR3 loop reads CASSLFGVDNEQFF. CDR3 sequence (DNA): TGCGCCAGCAGCTTGTTCGGAGTGGACAATGAGCAGTTCTTC.

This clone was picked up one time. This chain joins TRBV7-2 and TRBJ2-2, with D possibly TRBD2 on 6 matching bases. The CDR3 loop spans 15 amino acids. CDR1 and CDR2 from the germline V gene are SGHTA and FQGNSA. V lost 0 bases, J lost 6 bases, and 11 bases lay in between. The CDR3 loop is CASSLAIGGSGELFF. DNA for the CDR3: TGTGCCAGCAGCTTAGCGATCGGAGGGTCCGGGGAGCTGTTTTTT.

CDR3 sequence (DNA): TGTGCCAGCAGCGAACAGGGGGTATCGTACAATGAGCAGTTCTTC. Translating gives CASSEQGVSYNEQFF. The rearrangement links TRBV9 to TRBJ2-1; TRBD1 matches 8 bases. V lost 3 bases to trimming and J lost 4 bases; unmatched junction nucleotides: 6. CDR1 SGDLS and CDR2 YYNGEE come from the germline V gene. The CDR3 consists of 15 residues.

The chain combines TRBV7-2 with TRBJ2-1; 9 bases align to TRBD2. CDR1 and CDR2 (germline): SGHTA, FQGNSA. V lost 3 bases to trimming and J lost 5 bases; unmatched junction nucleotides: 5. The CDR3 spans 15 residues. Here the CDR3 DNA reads TGTGCCAGCAGCTTCGCGGGGGGGCAGAACAATGAGCAGTTCTTC. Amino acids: CASSFAGGQNNEQFF.

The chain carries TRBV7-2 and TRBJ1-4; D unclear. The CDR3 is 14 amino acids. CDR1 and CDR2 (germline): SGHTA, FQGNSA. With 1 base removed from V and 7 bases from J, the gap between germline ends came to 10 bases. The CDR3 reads CASSLGRQSEKLFF. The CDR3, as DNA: TGTGCCAGCAGCTTAGGGAGGCAGAGTGAAAAACTGTTTTTT.

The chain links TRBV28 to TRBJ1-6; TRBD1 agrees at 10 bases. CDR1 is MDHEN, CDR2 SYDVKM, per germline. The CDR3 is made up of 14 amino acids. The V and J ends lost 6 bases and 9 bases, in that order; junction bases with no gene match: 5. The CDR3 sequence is CASSPGTGASPLHF. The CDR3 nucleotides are TGTGCCAGCAGCCCCGGGACAGGGGCTTCACCCCTCCACTTT.

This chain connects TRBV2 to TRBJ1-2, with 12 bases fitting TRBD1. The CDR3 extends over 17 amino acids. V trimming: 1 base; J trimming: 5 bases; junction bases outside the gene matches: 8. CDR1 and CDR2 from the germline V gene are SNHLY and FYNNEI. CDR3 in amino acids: CASSEDRGQGARYGYTF. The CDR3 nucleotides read TGTGCCAGCAGTGAAGATAGGGGACAGGGGGCGCGGTATGGCTACACCTTC.

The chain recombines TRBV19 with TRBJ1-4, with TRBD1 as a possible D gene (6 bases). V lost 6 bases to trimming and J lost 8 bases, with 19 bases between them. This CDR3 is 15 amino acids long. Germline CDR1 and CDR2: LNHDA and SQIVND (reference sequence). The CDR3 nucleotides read TGTGCCAGTAGCCCCGCACAGGGCGGGTTAGAAAAACTGTTTTTT. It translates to CASSPAQGGLEKLFF.

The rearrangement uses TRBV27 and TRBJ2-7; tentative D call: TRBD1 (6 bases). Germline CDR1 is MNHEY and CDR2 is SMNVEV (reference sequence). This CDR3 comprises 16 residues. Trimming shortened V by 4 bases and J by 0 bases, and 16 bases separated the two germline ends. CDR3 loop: CASSSQRTDISYEQYF. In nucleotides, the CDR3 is TGTGCCAGCAGTTCCCAACGGACAGATATCTCCTACGAGCAGTACTTC.

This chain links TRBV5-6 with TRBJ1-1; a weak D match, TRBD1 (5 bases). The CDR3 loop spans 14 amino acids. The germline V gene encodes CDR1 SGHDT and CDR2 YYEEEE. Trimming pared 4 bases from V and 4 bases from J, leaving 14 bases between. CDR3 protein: CASSPPGRSTEAFF. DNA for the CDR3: TGTGCCAGCAGCCCTCCAGGGAGGTCCACTGAAGCTTTCTTT.

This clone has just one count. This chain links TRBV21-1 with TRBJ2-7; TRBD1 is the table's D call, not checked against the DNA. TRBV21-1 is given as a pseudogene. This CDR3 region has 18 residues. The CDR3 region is CASSKTGPPGNATYEQYF. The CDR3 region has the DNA TGTGCCAGCAGCAAAACAGGACCCCCGGGCAACGCAACCTACGAGCAGTACTTC.

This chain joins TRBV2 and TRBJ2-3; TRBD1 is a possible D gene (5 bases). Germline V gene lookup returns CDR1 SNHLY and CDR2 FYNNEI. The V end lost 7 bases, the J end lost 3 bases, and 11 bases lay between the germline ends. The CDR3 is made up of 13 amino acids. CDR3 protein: CASIPPGTDTQYF. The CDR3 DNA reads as TGTGCCAGCATCCCCCCAGGGACAGATACGCAGTATTTT.

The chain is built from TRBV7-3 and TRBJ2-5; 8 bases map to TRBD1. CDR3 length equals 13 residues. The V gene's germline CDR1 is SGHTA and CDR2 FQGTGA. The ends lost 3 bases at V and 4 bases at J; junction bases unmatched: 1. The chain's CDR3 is CASSFDRGETQYF. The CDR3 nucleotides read TGTGCCAGCAGCTTTGACAGGGGAGAGACCCAGTACTTC.

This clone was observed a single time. The CDR3 DNA reads TGTGCCAGCAGCCGCACAGGGGTGCACACTGAAGCTTTCTTT. The encoded protein is CASSRTGVHTEAFF. The chain uses TRBV7-9 and TRBJ1-1; 7 nucleotides match TRBD1. Trimming at V came to 5 bases and at J to 3 bases, leaving 6 bases not matched to a gene. The CDR3 length is 14 residues. Germline assignment: CDR1 SEHNR and CDR2 FQNEAQ (reference sequence).